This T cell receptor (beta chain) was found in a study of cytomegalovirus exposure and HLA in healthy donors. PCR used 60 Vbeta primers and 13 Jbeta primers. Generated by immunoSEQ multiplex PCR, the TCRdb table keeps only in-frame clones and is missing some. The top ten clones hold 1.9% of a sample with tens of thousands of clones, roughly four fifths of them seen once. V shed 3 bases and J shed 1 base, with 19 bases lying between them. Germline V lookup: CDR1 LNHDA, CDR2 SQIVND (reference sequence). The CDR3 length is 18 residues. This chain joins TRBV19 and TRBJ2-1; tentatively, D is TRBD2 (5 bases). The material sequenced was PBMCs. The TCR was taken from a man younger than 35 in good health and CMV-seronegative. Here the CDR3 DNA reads TGTGCCAGTAGTATTAACCGAGTGGCGAGGGAATCCTACAATGAGCAGTTCTTC. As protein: CASSINRVARESYNEQFF.